This entry concerns a single T cell receptor beta chain. The data are from a study of blood T cell repertoires in COVID-19. Study-wide background: COVID-19 samples, acute and convalescent, were from the United States, Italy and Spain. PBMCs, B-cell-depleted T cells, or T cells were the source of the cDNA or gDNA that made up the material.

Patients from Seattle were sampled longitudinally, starting during active infection. As originally analysed: Researchers report that nucleated cell counts were estimated from reference gene primer amplification. Some clones are missing from TCRdb's copy, which holds only in-frame ones; the method was immunoSEQ multiplex PCR. The V and J calls and the clone size are those of that table, but D and trimming were determined from the DNA. The sample holds approximately 290,000 clones, approximately 90% seen once. V was clipped by 4 bases and J by 0 bases, with 9 bases between them. The CDR3 spans 14 residues. The germline CDR1 and CDR2 sequences are SNHLY and FYNNEI.

This chain links TRBV2 with TRBJ1-2, with a weak D call TRBD1 (6 bases). This TCR derives from a woman under 40 with COVID-19, enrolled during active disease. Input material: peripheral blood. The CDR3 DNA reads TGTGCCAGCAGTGCACAGGGTTCTAACTATGGCTACACCTTC. Encoded protein: CASSAQGSNYGYTF.